This TCR beta chain comes out of a study of a mutant IDH1 vaccine in newly diagnosed glioma. Study information: At weeks 1, 3, 5, 7, 11, 15, 19 and 23, patients received a vaccination, eight in all. General study points: The occurrence of vaccine-induced immune responses was seen in more than 85% of patients.

Germline values: CDR1 SGHAT, CDR2 FQNNGV. V lost 5 bases, J lost 2 bases, and 12 bases stayed unmatched. This CDR3 has 16 residues. Sequenced by immunoSEQ multiplex PCR; TCRdb stores in-frame clones only, minus some. The sample includes around 31,000 clones, 60% to 80% of them seen just once. In regard to this clone: Its antigen is still unknown.

Sample time point: week 11, during vaccination. Doses of 300 ug of mutant IDH1 20-mer peptide were given with topical imiquimod. This sequence joins TRBV11-2 and TRBJ2-7; TRBD2 aligns across 7 bases. The specimen was PBMCs, collected from a glioma patient whose treatment included an IDH1 peptide vaccine. This TCR came from a man aged 30-40 years with glioma. The CDR3 sequence is CASSPEGSGAPYEQYF. CDR3 nucleotide sequence: TGTGCCAGCAGCCCAGAGGGCAGCGGGGCACCCTACGAGCAGTACTTC.